The T cell receptor beta chain described here comes from a study of OX40 agonist ivuxolimab in advanced cancers. Background on the study: Ivuxolimab, an agonistic anti-OX40 (CD134) antibody, was given to patients. Earlier anti-PD-1, anti-PD-L1 or anti-CTLA-4 therapy was permitted; around 40% had received some.

The germline CDR1 and CDR2 sequences are SGHVS and FNYEAQ. This CDR3 region has 17 residues. Trimming shortened V by 5 bases and J by 0 bases, and 17 bases separated the two germline ends. The protocol was immunoSEQ multiplex PCR, while the TCRdb copy is restricted to in-frame clones and leaves out a portion. This sample carries approximately 58,000 clones, over 80% of them seen once, and the ten largest clones take 4% to 5.5%. As concerns this clone: Its antigen is as yet unknown.

It was autoimmune disease history or systemic immunosuppression that excluded patients. Regarding the study as a whole: CD8+ T cells averaged more expanded clones than CD4+.

The material was CD4+ or CD8+ T cells sorted from blood, obtained in a trial of the OX40 agonist ivuxolimab. The source of this sequence is an adult with an advanced solid tumor such as melanoma, head and neck, liver or kidney cancer. This chain joins TRBV7-6 and TRBJ1-3; D perhaps matches TRBD1 (5 bases). This CDR3 is CASSPTGAFGSGNTIYF. CDR3 nucleotide sequence: TGTGCCAGCAGCCCTACCGGGGCATTTGGCTCTGGAAACACCATATATTTT.